This TCR beta chain originates from a study of blood T cells in healthy people across ages. Study results and limitations: Long-lived donors carried more naive CD4+ cells and greater diversity than aged donors. Higher naive T cell percentage went strongly together with higher TCR beta diversity.

The use of a sample-barcoded 5' primer and a J-beta primer mix characterized a second PCR of about 7 to 12 cycles. Each cDNA was tagged by a template-switch adaptor containing 12 random nucleotides. One entry per CDR3 protein, called by TCRdb with MiXCR from the 5' RACE reads. Altogether some 930,000 distinct CDR3 sequences are present, around 29% being singletons, with the ten largest covering roughly 10%. This CDR3 has 18 amino acids. Looked up from germline, CDR1 is MNHNS and CDR2 is SASEGT. V lost 7 bases, J lost 3 bases, and 16 bases stayed unmatched. A word on this clonotype: Its antigen remains unidentified.

The same sample was also studied in work on T cells of mothers and their children.

The V gene is TRBV6-1, the J gene TRBJ2-1, with 9 bases that match TRBD2. Input material: blood. The sequence was collected from a woman in her thirties or forties in good health. The CDR3 loop reads CASTGMASGAPVYNEQFF. CDR3 coding DNA: TGTGCCAGCACGGGTATGGCTAGCGGGGCCCCAGTCTACAATGAGCAGTTCTTC.